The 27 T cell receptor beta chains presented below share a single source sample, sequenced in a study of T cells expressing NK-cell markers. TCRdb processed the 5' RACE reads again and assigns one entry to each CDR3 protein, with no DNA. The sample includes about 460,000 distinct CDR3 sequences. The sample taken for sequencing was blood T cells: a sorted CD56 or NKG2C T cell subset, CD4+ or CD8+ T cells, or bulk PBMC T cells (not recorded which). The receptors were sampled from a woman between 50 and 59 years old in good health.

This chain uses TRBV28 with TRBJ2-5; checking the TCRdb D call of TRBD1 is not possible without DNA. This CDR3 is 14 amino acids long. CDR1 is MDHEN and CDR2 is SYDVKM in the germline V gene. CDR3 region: CASSRRGTSETQYF.

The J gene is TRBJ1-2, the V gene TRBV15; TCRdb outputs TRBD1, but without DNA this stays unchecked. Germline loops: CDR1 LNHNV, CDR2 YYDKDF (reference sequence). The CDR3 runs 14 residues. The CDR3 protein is CATSSTGTGGGYTF.

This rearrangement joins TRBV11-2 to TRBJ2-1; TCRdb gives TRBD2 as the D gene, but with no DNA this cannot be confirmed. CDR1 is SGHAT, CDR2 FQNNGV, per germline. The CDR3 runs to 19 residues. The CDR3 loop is CASSSWPRAGSTRQNEQFF.

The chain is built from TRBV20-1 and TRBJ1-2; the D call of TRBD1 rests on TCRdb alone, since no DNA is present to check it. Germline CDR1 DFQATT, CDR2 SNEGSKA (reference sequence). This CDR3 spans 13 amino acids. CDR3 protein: CSAGLTRGTGYTF.

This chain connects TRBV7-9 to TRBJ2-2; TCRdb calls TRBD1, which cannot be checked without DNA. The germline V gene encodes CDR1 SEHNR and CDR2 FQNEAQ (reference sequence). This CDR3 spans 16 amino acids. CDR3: CASSPMTGGMIGELFF.

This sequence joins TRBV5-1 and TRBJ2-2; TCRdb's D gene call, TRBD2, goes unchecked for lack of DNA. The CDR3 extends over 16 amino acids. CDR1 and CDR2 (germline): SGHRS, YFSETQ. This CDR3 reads CASSYDLVQPWEELFF.

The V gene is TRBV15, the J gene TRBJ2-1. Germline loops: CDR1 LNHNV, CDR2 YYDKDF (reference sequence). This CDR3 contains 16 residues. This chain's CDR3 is CATSRNFDTFYNEQFF. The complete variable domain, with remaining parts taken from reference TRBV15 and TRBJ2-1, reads DAMVIQNPRYQVTQFGKPVTLSCSQTLNHNVMYWYQQKSSQAPKLLFHYYDKDFNNEADTPDNFQSRRPNTSFCFLDIRSPGLGDTAMYLCATSRNFDTFYNEQFFGPGTRLTVL.

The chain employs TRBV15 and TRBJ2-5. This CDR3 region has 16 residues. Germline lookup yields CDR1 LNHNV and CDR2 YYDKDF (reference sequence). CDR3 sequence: CATSRDRMSSEETQYF.

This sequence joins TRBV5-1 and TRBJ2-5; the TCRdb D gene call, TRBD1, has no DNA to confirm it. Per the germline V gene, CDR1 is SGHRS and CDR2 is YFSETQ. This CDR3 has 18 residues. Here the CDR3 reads CASRPTPVDRVVKETQYF.

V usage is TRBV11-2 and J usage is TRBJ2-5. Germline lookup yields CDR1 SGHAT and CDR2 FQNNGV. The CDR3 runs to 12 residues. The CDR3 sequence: CASSWVGETQYF.

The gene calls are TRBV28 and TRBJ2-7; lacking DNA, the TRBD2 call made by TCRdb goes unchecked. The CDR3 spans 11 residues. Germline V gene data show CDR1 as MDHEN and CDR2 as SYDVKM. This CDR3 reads CASIIQAEGDF.

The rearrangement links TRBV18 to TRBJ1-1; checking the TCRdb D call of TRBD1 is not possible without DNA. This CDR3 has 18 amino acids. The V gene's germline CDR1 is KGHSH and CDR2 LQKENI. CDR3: CASSSGAQNSGMNTEAFF.

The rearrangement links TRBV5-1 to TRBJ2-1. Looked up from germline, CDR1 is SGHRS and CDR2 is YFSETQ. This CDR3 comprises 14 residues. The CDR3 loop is CASSSQFPNGEQFF.

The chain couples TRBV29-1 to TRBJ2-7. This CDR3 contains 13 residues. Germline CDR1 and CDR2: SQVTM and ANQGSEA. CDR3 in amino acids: CSGLIGTPNEQYF.

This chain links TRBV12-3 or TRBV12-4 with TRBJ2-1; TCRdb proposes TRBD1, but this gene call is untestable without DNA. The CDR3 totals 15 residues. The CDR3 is CASSPPGTGSHEQFF.

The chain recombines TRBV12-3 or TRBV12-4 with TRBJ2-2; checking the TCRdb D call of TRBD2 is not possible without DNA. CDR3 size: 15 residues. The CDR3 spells CASSLAGLNTGELFF.

The CDR3 protein is CATSRDSAYEQYF. The V call is TRBV15, the J call TRBJ2-7. Germline loops: CDR1 LNHNV, CDR2 YYDKDF (reference sequence). There are 13 residues in the CDR3. Full variable domain (remainder filled in from reference TRBV15 and TRBJ2-7): DAMVIQNPRYQVTQFGKPVTLSCSQTLNHNVMYWYQQKSSQAPKLLFHYYDKDFNNEADTPDNFQSRRPNTSFCFLDIRSPGLGDTAMYLCATSRDSAYEQYFGPGTRLTVT.

CDR3 in amino acids: CASSLKASNTGELFF. The chain recombines TRBV5-1 with TRBJ2-2; the TRBD2 assignment by TCRdb is unverifiable without DNA. The CDR3 spans 15 residues. Per the germline V gene, CDR1 is SGHRS and CDR2 is YFSETQ. Using reference TRBV5-1 and TRBJ2-2 for the parts outside the CDR3, the full variable domain is KAGVTQTPRYLIKTRGQQVTLSCSPISGHRSVSWYQQTPGQGLQFLFEYFSETQRNKGNFPGRFSGRQFSNSRSEMNVSTLELGDSALYLCASSLKASNTGELFFGEGSRLTVL.

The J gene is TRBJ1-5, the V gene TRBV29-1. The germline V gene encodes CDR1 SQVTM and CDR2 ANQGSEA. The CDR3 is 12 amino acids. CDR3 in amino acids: CSVDVGRKAQHF.

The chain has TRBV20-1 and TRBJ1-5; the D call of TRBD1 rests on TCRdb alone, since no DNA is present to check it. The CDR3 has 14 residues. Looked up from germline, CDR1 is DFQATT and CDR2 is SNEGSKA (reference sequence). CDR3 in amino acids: CSAKTDRVGQPQHF.

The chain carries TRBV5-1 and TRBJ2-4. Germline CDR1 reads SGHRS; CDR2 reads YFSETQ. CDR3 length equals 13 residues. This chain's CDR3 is CASSLAGENIQYF.

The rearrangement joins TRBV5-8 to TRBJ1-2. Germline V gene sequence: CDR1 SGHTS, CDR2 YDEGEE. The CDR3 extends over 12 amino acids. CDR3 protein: CASSLRGIGYTF.

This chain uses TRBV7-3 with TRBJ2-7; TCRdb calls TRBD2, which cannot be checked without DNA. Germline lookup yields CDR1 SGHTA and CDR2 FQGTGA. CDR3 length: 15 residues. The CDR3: CASALSGGRFNEQYF.

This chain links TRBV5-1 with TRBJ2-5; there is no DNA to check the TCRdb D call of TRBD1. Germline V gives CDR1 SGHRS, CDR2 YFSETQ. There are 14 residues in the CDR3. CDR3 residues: CASGAGDLQETQYF.

The CDR3 loop is CASSESTGGSQPQHF. V and J are TRBV10-2 and TRBJ1-5; TCRdb's D gene call, TRBD1, goes unchecked for lack of DNA. In germline, CDR1 is WSHSY, CDR2 SAAADI. The CDR3 spans 15 residues.

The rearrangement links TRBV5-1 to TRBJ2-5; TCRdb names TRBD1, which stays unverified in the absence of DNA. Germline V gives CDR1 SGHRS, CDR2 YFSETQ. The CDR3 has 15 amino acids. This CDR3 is CASSLVQGIRETQYF.

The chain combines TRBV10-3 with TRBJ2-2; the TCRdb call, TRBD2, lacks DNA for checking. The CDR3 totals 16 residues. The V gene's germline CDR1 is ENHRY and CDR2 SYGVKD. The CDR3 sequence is CAIRTGTSENTGELFF.